The following is a T cell receptor beta chain sequence with its context. This clonotype was observed many times. The antigen this receptor binds is unknown. The input lacks base qualities; no much larger clone sits a single base away. TCR repertoires of sorted CD4+ and CD8+ blood T cells from severe aplastic anemia patients and healthy subjects were deep-sequenced in the study. Ficoll-Paque density gradient centrifugation was used to isolate peripheral blood mononuclear cells. CD4+ and CD8+ T cells were sorted by FACS or magnetic beads before DNA extraction. TCR beta VDJ combination and CDR3 sequence profiling used genomic DNA as the template. An Illumina HiSeq 2000 was the platform used for TCR repertoire sequencing. From the authors' description of their analysis: TRBV/TRBJ rearrangement plots, CDR3 size and DJ length profiles, and Simpson's diversity index were used to evaluate the repertoires. The most abundant DNA sequence in the deep sequencing data was defined as the immunodominant clone. CDR3 amino acid sequences were checked for sharing between subjects and were compared against published repertoires and the VDJdb database. TCRdb applied fastp at Q25 and MiXCR to the public reads, then kept only in-frame beta chains. Each CDR3 protein appears once, grouped with its most common genes and DNA. Here the V and J calls rest on TCRdb's processing, not on the authors' analysis. Here the sample has about 190,000 distinct CDR3 sequences; around 59% occur a single time. The ten biggest clones cover more than 15% of the sample.

The sample is drawn from a study of CD8+CD57+ T cells in acquired aplastic anemia (dated by TCRdb to 2017 to 2018). The study in broad terms: On average, sorted CD4+ and CD8+ cells yielded around 3.4 ug of extracted DNA, with a range of about 0.17 to 27.4 ug. Healthy donor samples averaged roughly 9.9 million reads for CD4+ and under 12 million for CD8+ cells.

Study-wide findings and limitations: Around 30 CD8+ CDR3 sequences were found in both patients and controls but appeared to be highly expressed in patients and within the immunodominant clones of the patients. Between patients and healthy controls, no significant difference in CD8+ Simpson's diversity was found (P=0.060).

Ends trimmed: V by 6 bases, J by 3 bases; bases unmatched to a gene: 5. CDR1 and CDR2, looked up from the germline V gene (reference sequence), are MNHNY and SVGAGI. Including cysteine and phenylalanine, the CDR3 has 13 amino acids. Only the CDR3 DNA stays, 39 bases, in frame from base 1. The origin of this receptor is a human donor in good health, serving as a control. This sequence uses TRBV6-6 and TRBJ2-7; TRBD1 matches 7 bases in the middle. Material: sorted CD4+, CD8+, or CD8+CD57+ T cells (not recorded which) from PBMCs. The nucleotide sequence reads as follows: TGTGCCAGCAGGTCGAACAGGGGCTACGAGCAGTACTTC. Translated, this gives CASRSNRGYEQYF.